The next 26 T cell receptor beta chains were all read from a single sample in a study of T cells in Graves' hyperthyroidism and ophthalmopathy. TCR beta CDR3 region amplification was performed from RNA transcripts. A set of HTBI primers served as the primers for a first-round RT-PCR of the TCR CDR3. TCRdb re-derived calls from the multiplex PCR reads in MiXCR, one entry per CDR3 protein. The sample lists around 560,000 distinct CDR3 sequences, roughly 17% occurring once. The specimen was blood. These receptors came from a young woman with Graves' hyperthyroidism.

In its sample, this clonotype was seen a few times. This sequence joins TRBV6-1 and TRBJ2-7; D unresolved. Between the trimmed V and J ends, which lost 6 bases and 3 bases, there was a span of 18 bases. The CDR3 extends over 15 amino acids. From germline, CDR1 is MNHNS and CDR2 SASEGT. CDR3: CASSHTRIMVYEQYF. The DNA for the CDR3 is TGTGCCAGCAGCCACACCCGGATCATGGTCTACGAGCAGTACTTC.

This clonotype was observed a handful of times. Given a much more abundant clone one base away, this may be a read error. V usage is TRBV12-3 or TRBV12-4 and J usage is TRBJ2-1, with D perhaps matching TRBD2 (9 bases). The CDR3 sequence is 20 residues long. The CDR3, as DNA: TGTGCCAGCAGTCGAACAGGGGGAGGCGGGGGGGGGAGCTCCTACAATGGGCAGTTCTTC. It encodes CASSRTGGGGGGSSYNGQFF.

CDR3 coding DNA: TGTGCCAGCTCACCCCCCCCCTACGAGCAGTACTTC. Translation gives CASSPPPYEQYF. V is TRBV28 and J is TRBJ2-7, with D uncertain. Germline V lookup: CDR1 MDHEN, CDR2 SYDVKM. The CDR3 covers 12 residues. V was cut by 8 bases and J by 2 bases, with 10 bases left in between.

This chain uses TRBV6-5 with TRBJ1-2, with D tentatively TRBD1 (6 bases). CDR3 length: 15 amino acids. V lost 0 bases, J lost 1 base, and 9 bases lay in between. The germline V gene has CDR1 MNHEY and CDR2 SVGAGI. CDR3 in amino acids: CASSYSIRGNYGYTF. Written as DNA, the CDR3 is TGTGCCAGCAGTTACTCGATCAGGGGTAACTATGGCTACACCTTC.

This clonotype was detected ten times or more. The chain combines TRBV5-1 with TRBJ2-3; a weak D match, TRBD1 (6 bases). CDR1 and CDR2 (germline): SGHRS, YFSETQ. The CDR3 covers 17 residues. V shed 4 bases and J shed 2 bases, with 20 bases lying between them. The CDR3 sequence: CASSTVTGTTVTDTQYF. The CDR3 coding sequence is TGCGCCAGCAGCACGGTAACCGGGACAACCGTCACAGATACGCAGTATTTT.

This clonotype has ten or more counts. This rearrangement joins TRBV28 to TRBJ2-2; D is possibly TRBD1 (5 bases). V lost 8 bases to trimming and J lost 1 base, with 14 bases between them. Germline V gene sequence: CDR1 MDHEN, CDR2 SYDVKM. CDR3 length: 15 residues. The CDR3 bases are TGTGCCAGCCGATATGGGGCAGGGAACACCGGGGAGCTGTTTTTT. Residues: CASRYGAGNTGELFF.

Many counts were recorded for this clonotype. The rearrangement links TRBV7-2 to TRBJ2-7; D is undetermined. Trimming removed 2 bases at V and 3 bases at J, with 8 bases between. The CDR3 runs to 13 residues. Per the germline V gene, CDR1 is SGHTA and CDR2 is FQGNSA. The DNA for the CDR3 is TGTGCCAGCAGCTTATTTCTGAACTACGAGCAGTACTTC. This translates into CASSLFLNYEQYF. Full variable domain (rest looked up from reference TRBV7-2 and TRBJ2-7): GAGVSQSPSNKVTEKGKDVELRCDPISGHTALYWYRQSLGQGLEFLIYFQGNSAPDKSGLPSDRFSAERTGGSVSTLTIQRTQQEDSAVYLCASSLFLNYEQYFGPGTRLTVT.

This clonotype was recorded a few times. The V call is TRBV13, the J call TRBJ1-1; D perhaps matches TRBD1 (5 bases). CDR3 length equals 16 residues. V was clipped by 5 bases and J by 0 bases, with 16 bases between them. Per the germline V gene, CDR1 is PRHDT and CDR2 is FYEKMQ (reference sequence). The CDR3 region is CASSRGEGSMNTEAFF. CDR3 nucleotide sequence: TGTGCCAGCAGCCGGGGGGAGGGGTCCATGAACACTGAAGCTTTCTTT.

This clonotype was detected only a few times. V is TRBV29-1 and J is TRBJ2-2; 16 nucleotides align to TRBD2. The CDR3 length is 17 residues. The germline V gene encodes CDR1 SQVTM and CDR2 ANQGSEA. V shed 6 bases, J shed 5 bases, and the junction held 9 bases outside the gene matches. DNA for the CDR3: TGCAGCGTCGCAGGGACTAGCGGGAGGGCGGATACCGGGGAGCTGTTTTTT. It yields the protein CSVAGTSGRADTGELFF.

At least ten counts were recorded for this clonotype. The V and J genes are TRBV7-9 and TRBJ2-3, with D uncertain. V gave up 3 bases and J gave up 7 bases, with 8 bases separating them. This CDR3 spans 12 amino acids. The germline V gene encodes CDR1 SEHNR and CDR2 FQNEAQ (reference sequence). Here the CDR3 DNA reads TGTGCCAGCAGCTTGGATCGGTATACGCAGTATTTT. This gives the protein CASSLDRYTQYF.

V and J are TRBV4-1 and TRBJ2-7; D unresolved. Trimming took 0 bases from V and 3 from J, leaving 9 bases between them. CDR1 is MGHRA and CDR2 is YSYEKL in the germline V gene. This CDR3 has 14 residues. CDR3 in DNA: TGCGCCAGCAGCCAAGATGGGTTTCTCTACGAGCAGTACTTC. Encoded protein: CASSQDGFLYEQYF.

This clonotype appeared a few times. The chain couples TRBV18 to TRBJ1-2; TRBD1 matches at 9 bases. Trimming took 2 bases from V and 6 from J; bases not matched to a gene: 4. This CDR3 contains 14 residues. CDR1 is KGHSH and CDR2 is LQKENI in the germline V gene. The chain's CDR3 is CASSPSDRGDGYTF. The CDR3 nucleotides are TGTGCCAGCTCACCATCCGACAGGGGGGATGGCTACACCTTC.

Concerning this clonotype: A read error is possible here, since a much larger clone lies one base away. The chain links TRBV6-2 or TRBV6-3 to TRBJ2-5; D is possibly TRBD1 (6 bases). The CDR3 loop spans 15 amino acids. Between the trimmed V and J ends, which lost 5 bases and 7 bases, there was a span of 20 bases. Germline V lookup: CDR1 MNHEY, CDR2 SVGEGT. CDR3 in DNA: TGTGCCAGCAGTGCTGATCCGACAGGTAGAGGGACCCAGTACTTC. Translated: CASSADPTGRGTQYF.

This clonotype was observed a few times. The V call is TRBV28, the J call TRBJ2-3, with 8 bases lining up with TRBD2. The V and J ends lost 5 bases and 4 bases, in that order; junction bases with no gene match: 11. Germline V CDR1 and CDR2: MDHEN, SYDVKM. This CDR3 comprises 16 residues. In nucleotides, the CDR3 is TGTGCCAGCAGTACAGTTGGCGGGGGGCGGCCAGATACGCAGTATTTT. Translating it yields CASSTVGGGRPDTQYF. The full variable domain, completed using reference TRBV28 and TRBJ2-3, is DVKVTQSSRYLVKRTGEKVFLECVQDMDHENMFWYRQDPGLGLRLIYFSYDVKMKEKGDIPEGYSVSREKKERFSLILESASTNQTSMYLCASSTVGGGRPDTQYFGPGTRLTVL.

This clonotype occurred a few times. V is TRBV28 and J is TRBJ2-7; 8 bases are a match to TRBD2. V lost 10 bases, J lost 2 bases, and 4 bases stayed unmatched. Looked up from germline, CDR1 is MDHEN and CDR2 is SYDVKM. The CDR3 is made up of 12 amino acids. CDR3 residues: CATSRGAYEQYF. The CDR3 region has the DNA TGTGCCACCTCGCGGGGGGCCTACGAGCAGTACTTC.

Only a few counts were recorded for this clonotype. The J gene is TRBJ2-5, the V gene TRBV6-2 or TRBV6-3, with D perhaps matching TRBD1 or TRBD2 (5 bases each). Germline CDR1 reads MNHEY; CDR2 reads SVGEGT. Trimming left V 8 bases short and J 5 bases short, with 12 bases between. The CDR3 extends over 12 amino acids. CDR3: CASLGRGETQYF. CDR3 bases: TGTGCCAGCCTGGGGCGCGGGGAGACCCAGTACTTC.

In this sample, this clonotype turned up a few times. The chain uses TRBV10-2 and TRBJ2-5, with unresolved D. Trimming pared 4 bases from V and 1 base from J, leaving 7 bases between. There are 13 residues in the CDR3. Germline CDR1 is WSHSY and CDR2 is SAAADI. DNA for the CDR3: TGCGCCAGCAGTGCTCAACTCCAAGAGACCCAGTACTTC. The encoded protein is CASSAQLQETQYF.

This clonotype has more than one count but fewer than ten. The chain uses TRBV20-1 and TRBJ2-7; 10 nucleotides align to TRBD2. The CDR3 has 15 amino acids. Trimming at V came to 1 base and at J to 3 bases, leaving 6 bases not matched to a gene. Germline V gene data show CDR1 as DFQATT and CDR2 as SNEGSKA (reference sequence). CDR3 region: CSARVLAGGYYEQYF. CDR3 nucleotide sequence: TGCAGTGCTAGAGTTTTAGCGGGGGGTTACTACGAGCAGTACTTC.

This clonotype came up many times. The chain employs TRBV29-1 and TRBJ2-5, with 10 bases matching TRBD2. The CDR3 sequence is 14 residues long. Trimming at V came to 4 bases and at J to 5 bases, leaving 7 bases not matched to a gene. The germline V gene encodes CDR1 SQVTM and CDR2 ANQGSEA. The CDR3 DNA reads TGCAGCGTTGGTCTAGCGGGAGTGGGTGAGACCCAGTACTTC. It translates to CSVGLAGVGETQYF.

The chain couples TRBV5-1 to TRBJ2-5, with D maybe TRBD1 (5 bases). V was trimmed by 4 bases and J by 4 bases, leaving 11 bases between them. Germline CDR1 reads SGHRS; CDR2 reads YFSETQ. CDR3 length equals 13 residues. In DNA, the CDR3 is TGCGCCAGCAGCCCCGACAGCTCAGAGACCCAGTACTTC. Translated: CASSPDSSETQYF.

Notes on this clonotype: A much larger clone differs from this one at a single base, so this may be a read error. The genes are TRBV9 and TRBJ2-5, with 10 bases identical to TRBD2. Looked up from germline, CDR1 is SGDLS and CDR2 is YYNGEE. The CDR3 is made up of 19 amino acids. CDR3 nucleotide sequence: TGTGCCAGCAGCGAGGGGCTGAGCGGGGGGGCGGGATGGCAAGAGACCCCGTACTTC. This translates into CASSEGLSGGAGWQETPYF.

This clonotype was counted many times. CDR3 sequence reads: CASSLRLAGSYEQYF. CDR3 DNA: TGTGCCAGCAGCCTCAGACTAGCGGGTTCCTACGAGCAGTACTTC. The gene calls are TRBV3-1 and TRBJ2-7, with 10 positions matching TRBD2. This CDR3 is 15 amino acids long. V lost 4 bases to trimming and J lost 1 base; unmatched junction nucleotides: 4. The V gene's germline CDR1 is LGHDT and CDR2 YNNKEL (reference sequence).

V is TRBV7-9 and J is TRBJ2-7; possible D gene TRBD1, 6 bases. V was pared by 5 bases and J by 4 bases, with 12 bases between. The CDR3 runs 13 residues. Germline values: CDR1 SEHNR, CDR2 FQNEAQ (reference sequence). CDR3 residues: CASSHTDRYEQYF. Here the CDR3 DNA reads TGTGCCAGCAGCCATACGGACAGATACGAGCAGTACTTC.

This clonotype was counted ten times or more. This chain connects TRBV7-8 to TRBJ2-1; 9 positions agree with TRBD1. The length of the CDR3 is 16 residues. Germline lookup yields CDR1 SGHVS and CDR2 FQNEAQ. Trimming took 2 bases from V and 12 from J; bases not matched to a gene: 14. CDR3 in amino acids: CASSLTEGQGVSGQFF. In DNA form, the CDR3 reads TGTGCCAGCAGCTTAACGGAGGGACAGGGTGTTAGTGGGCAGTTCTTC.

The V call is TRBV20-1, the J call TRBJ2-1; 8 nucleotides match TRBD1. Trimming at V came to 8 bases and at J to 3 bases, leaving 9 bases not matched to a gene. This CDR3 comprises 14 residues. The germline V gene has CDR1 DFQATT and CDR2 SNEGSKA (reference sequence). Written as DNA, the CDR3 is TGCAGTATCTCACAGGGGGACCACTACAATGAGCAGTTCTTC. Its translation: CSISQGDHYNEQFF.

This clonotype was seen more than once but under ten times. V usage is TRBV4-3 and J usage is TRBJ1-2, with D perhaps matching TRBD1 (6 bases). The CDR3 is made up of 15 amino acids. Trimming took off 1 base at V and 8 bases at J, with 17 bases between the two ends. Per germline, CDR1 LGHNA and CDR2 YSLEER. CDR3 protein: CASSQARLGAGGYTF. The DNA for the CDR3 is TGCGCCAGCAGCCAAGCTCGTCTGGGGGCGGGGGGCTACACCTTC.